A single TCR beta chain is shown here with its context. The CDR3 extends over 14 amino acids. Trimming left V 3 bases short and J 0 bases short, with 9 bases between. Germline V gene sequence: CDR1 SGHDN, CDR2 FVKESK. This record comes from a study of CD8 T cells in ankylosing spondylitis. TCRdb re-called the 5' RACE reads with MiXCR, one entry per CDR3 protein. The data hold 130,000 or so distinct CDR3 sequences, with around 7% observed a single time. This chain joins TRBV14 and TRBJ2-7, with D unclear. The clonotype comes from a male donor with ankylosing spondylitis or in good health (not recorded which). Sequencing input: blood, either unsorted or a sorted T cell fraction (not recorded which). The CDR3 spells CASSQDRSSYEQYF. CDR3 nucleotide sequence: TGTGCCAGCAGCCAGGACCGTAGCTCCTACGAGCAGTACTTC. Drawing the rest from reference TRBV14 and TRBJ2-7, the complete variable domain is EAGVTQFPSHSVIEKGQTVTLRCDPISGHDNLYWYRRVMGKEIKFLLHFVKESKQDESGMPNNRFLAERTGGTYSTLKVQPAELEDSGVYFCASSQDRSSYEQYFGPGTRLTVT.